Following are 17 T cell receptor beta chains from one sample sequenced in a study of cytomegalovirus exposure and HLA in healthy donors. Clones were read by immunoSEQ multiplex PCR, and TCRdb kept only the in-frame ones, dropping some. The sample lists approximately 170,000 clones; approximately 88% were seen once. Sequences were obtained from PBMCs. The receptor source for this set is a young man in good health and CMV-seropositive.

The chain joins TRBV10-3 to TRBJ1-2; D gene unclear. The CDR3 has 18 residues. The germline V gene has CDR1 ENHRY and CDR2 SYGVKD. Trimming left V 0 bases short and J 0 bases short, with 17 bases between. The CDR3 here is CAISESSIGNEANYGYTF. The CDR3 region has the DNA TGTGCCATCAGTGAGTCGAGCATCGGGAACGAAGCTAACTATGGCTACACCTTC.

The V call is TRBV21-1, the J call TRBJ2-7; no DNA check was done on the table's D call, TRBD1. TRBV21-1 is a documented pseudogene. The CDR3 spans 16 residues. The CDR3 nucleotides read TGTGCCAGCAGCAAACAGAGACAGGGGCTCACCTACGAGCAGTACTTC. Translated: CASSKQRQGLTYEQYF.

The rearrangement joins TRBV6-4 to TRBJ2-2, with 10 positions matching TRBD2. The germline V gene has CDR1 MRHNA and CDR2 SNTAGT. V lost 9 bases and J lost 5; bases outside the gene matches: 6. The CDR3 is made up of 14 amino acids. In DNA, the CDR3 is TGTGCCAGTGGAGCGGGGGGGCCGACCGGGGAGCTGTTTTTT. Its translation is CASGAGGPTGELFF.

This clone was seen a few times. This chain joins TRBV5-1 and TRBJ2-3; 7 bases are shared with TRBD2. The germline gives CDR1 SGHRS, CDR2 YFSETQ. The CDR3 totals 15 residues. The junction had 6 bases not matched to a gene; V was cut back by 5 bases and J by 0 bases. CDR3 coding DNA: TGCGCCAGCAGTGGTGGGACTAAGAGCACAGATACGCAGTATTTT. Residues: CASSGGTKSTDTQYF.

The chain has TRBV7-2 and TRBJ2-1; tentative D call: TRBD2 (5 bases). Germline CDR1 reads SGHTA; CDR2 reads FQGNSA. Trimming removed 8 bases from V and 4 bases from J, with 21 bases in between. CDR3 length: 16 residues. The CDR3, as DNA: TGTGCCAGCTATACTGTGGGAGAAACGTGGTACAATGAGCAGTTCTTC. Encoded protein: CASYTVGETWYNEQFF.

The genes are TRBV14 and TRBJ2-7; the match to TRBD2 covers 8 bases. Germline CDR1 and CDR2: SGHDN and FVKESK. V gave up 1 base and J gave up 6 bases; unmatched junction bases: 11. The CDR3 has 16 amino acids. CDR3: CASSQGGGTRLLEQYF. The CDR3 DNA reads TGTGCCAGCAGCCAAGGTGGCGGGACTAGACTACTCGAGCAGTACTTC.

The rearrangement joins TRBV11-2 to TRBJ2-1, with D perhaps TRBD2 (6 bases). Germline V CDR1 and CDR2: SGHAT, FQNNGV. Trimming took off 2 bases at V and 4 bases at J, with 18 bases between the two ends. The CDR3 consists of 17 residues. This CDR3 reads CASSLRGRDGGYNEQFF. The CDR3 DNA is TGTGCCAGCAGCTTAAGGGGCCGGGACGGGGGTTACAATGAGCAGTTCTTC.

This rearrangement joins TRBV7-2 to TRBJ1-1; 8 bases align to TRBD1. V gave up 3 bases and J gave up 8 bases; unmatched junction bases: 5. The CDR3 covers 13 residues. Germline lookup yields CDR1 SGHTA and CDR2 FQGNSA. The CDR3 DNA reads TGTGCCAGCAGCTTGGGACAGGAGCGGGAAGCTTTCTTT. Protein product: CASSLGQEREAFF.

CDR3 loop: CASSWDRTREQFF. The CDR3 nucleotides are TGTGCCAGCAGTTGGGACAGGACCCGGGAGCAGTTCTTC. This chain connects TRBV6-5 to TRBJ2-1, with TRBD1 matching 8 bases. The CDR3 is 13 amino acids. The V gene end was trimmed by 4 bases and the J gene end by 10 bases; junction bases not matched to a gene: 6. Germline V CDR1 and CDR2: MNHEY, SVGAGI.

The genes are TRBV6-1 and TRBJ1-1; no firm D call. The germline V gene encodes CDR1 MNHNS and CDR2 SASEGT. The CDR3 covers 13 residues. V was cut by 3 bases and J by 3 bases, with 8 bases left in between. This CDR3 reads CASSERGYTEAFF. DNA for the CDR3: TGTGCCAGCAGTGAGAGAGGGTACACTGAAGCTTTCTTT.

The genes are TRBV21-1 and TRBJ2-1; the table names TRBD2, a call not compared with the DNA. TRBV21-1 is designated a pseudogene. CDR3 size: 14 residues. The CDR3 DNA reads TGTGCCAGCAACGAGCGGGAGGGCCCGGATGAGCAGTTCTTC. It is translated as CASNEREGPDEQFF.

This chain connects TRBV6-1 to TRBJ1-2; D is possibly TRBD1 (6 bases). The V gene lost 4 bases and the J gene lost 3 bases, with 9 bases spanning the gap. Germline V gene data show CDR1 as MNHNS and CDR2 as SASEGT. CDR3 length equals 13 residues. CDR3 loop: CASSGGQYYGYTF. The CDR3 bases are TGTGCCAGCAGTGGAGGACAGTACTATGGCTACACCTTC.

A single count supports this clone. V usage is TRBV11-2 and J usage is TRBJ1-3, with D perhaps matching TRBD1 (5 bases). CDR3 length equals 16 residues. Trimming removed 5 bases from V and 3 bases from J, with 17 bases in between. CDR1 is SGHAT and CDR2 is FQNNGV in the germline V gene. CDR3: CASSILWTSIGNTIYF. CDR3 coding DNA: TGTGCCAGCAGCATCCTATGGACATCTATTGGAAACACCATATATTTT.

The chain uses TRBV30 and TRBJ1-2; 7 bases agree with TRBD1. The CDR3 covers 14 residues. From germline, CDR1 is GTSNPN and CDR2 SVGIG (reference sequence). With 4 bases clipped from V and 4 bases from J, the junction kept 9 bases outside the gene matches. Here the CDR3 DNA reads TGTGCCTGGATCCTCCCCGACAGGGCCTATGGCTACACCTTC. Protein: CAWILPDRAYGYTF.

The chain combines TRBV9 with TRBJ2-1, with D possibly being TRBD2 (6 bases). The CDR3 contains 15 residues. Trimming removed 0 bases from V and 5 bases from J, with 12 bases in between. Germline assignment: CDR1 SGDLS and CDR2 YYNGEE. The CDR3 is CASSVDGTYHNEQFF. CDR3 DNA sequence: TGTGCCAGCAGCGTAGACGGGACTTATCACAATGAGCAGTTCTTC.

This clone was recorded once. The rearrangement links TRBV6-5 to TRBJ2-7, with a weak D call TRBD2 (7 bases). This CDR3 contains 16 residues. Germline-derived CDR1 and CDR2 are MNHEY and SVGAGI. Trimming shortened V by 4 bases and J by 5 bases, and 21 bases separated the two germline ends. The CDR3 DNA follows: TGTGCCAGCAGTTCCCCCCAAGCGGGGACACGCAACGAGCAGTACTTC. Translated: CASSSPQAGTRNEQYF.

The chain is built from TRBV7-6 and TRBJ2-7, with 11 bases lining up with TRBD2. The length of the CDR3 is 14 residues. Germline CDR1 SGHVS, CDR2 FNYEAQ. The J segment lost 3 bases and the V segment lost 6 bases, leaving 4 bases of the junction unmatched. The CDR3 region is CASSSGTSGYEQYF. The CDR3 coding sequence is TGTGCCAGCAGTTCCGGGACTAGCGGCTACGAGCAGTACTTC.